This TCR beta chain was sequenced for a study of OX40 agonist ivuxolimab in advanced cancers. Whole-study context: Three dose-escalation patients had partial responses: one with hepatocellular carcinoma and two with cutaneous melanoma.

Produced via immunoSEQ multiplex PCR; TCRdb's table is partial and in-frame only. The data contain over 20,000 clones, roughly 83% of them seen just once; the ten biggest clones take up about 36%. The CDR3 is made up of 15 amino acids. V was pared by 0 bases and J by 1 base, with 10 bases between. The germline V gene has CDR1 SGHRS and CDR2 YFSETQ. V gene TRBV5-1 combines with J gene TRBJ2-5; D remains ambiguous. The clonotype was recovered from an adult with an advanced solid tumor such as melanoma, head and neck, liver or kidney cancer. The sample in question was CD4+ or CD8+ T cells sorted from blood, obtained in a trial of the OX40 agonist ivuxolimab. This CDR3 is CASSLAETLQETQYF. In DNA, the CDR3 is TGCGCCAGCAGCTTGGCCGAGACACTCCAAGAGACCCAGTACTTC.